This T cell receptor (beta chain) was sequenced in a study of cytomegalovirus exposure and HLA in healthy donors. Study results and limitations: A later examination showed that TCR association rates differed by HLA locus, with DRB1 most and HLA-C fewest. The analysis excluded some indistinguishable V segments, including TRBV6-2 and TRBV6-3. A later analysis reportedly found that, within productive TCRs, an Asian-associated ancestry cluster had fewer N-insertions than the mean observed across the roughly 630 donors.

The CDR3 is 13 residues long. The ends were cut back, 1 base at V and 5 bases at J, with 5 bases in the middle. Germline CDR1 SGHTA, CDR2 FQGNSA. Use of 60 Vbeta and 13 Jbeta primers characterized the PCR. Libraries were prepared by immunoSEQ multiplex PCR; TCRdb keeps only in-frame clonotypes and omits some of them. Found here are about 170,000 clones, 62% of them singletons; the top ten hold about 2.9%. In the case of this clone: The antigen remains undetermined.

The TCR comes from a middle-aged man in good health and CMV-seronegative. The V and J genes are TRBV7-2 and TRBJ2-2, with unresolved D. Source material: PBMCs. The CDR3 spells CASSLVRTGELFF. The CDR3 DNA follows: TGTGCCAGCAGCTTAGTCCGGACCGGGGAGCTGTTTTTT.